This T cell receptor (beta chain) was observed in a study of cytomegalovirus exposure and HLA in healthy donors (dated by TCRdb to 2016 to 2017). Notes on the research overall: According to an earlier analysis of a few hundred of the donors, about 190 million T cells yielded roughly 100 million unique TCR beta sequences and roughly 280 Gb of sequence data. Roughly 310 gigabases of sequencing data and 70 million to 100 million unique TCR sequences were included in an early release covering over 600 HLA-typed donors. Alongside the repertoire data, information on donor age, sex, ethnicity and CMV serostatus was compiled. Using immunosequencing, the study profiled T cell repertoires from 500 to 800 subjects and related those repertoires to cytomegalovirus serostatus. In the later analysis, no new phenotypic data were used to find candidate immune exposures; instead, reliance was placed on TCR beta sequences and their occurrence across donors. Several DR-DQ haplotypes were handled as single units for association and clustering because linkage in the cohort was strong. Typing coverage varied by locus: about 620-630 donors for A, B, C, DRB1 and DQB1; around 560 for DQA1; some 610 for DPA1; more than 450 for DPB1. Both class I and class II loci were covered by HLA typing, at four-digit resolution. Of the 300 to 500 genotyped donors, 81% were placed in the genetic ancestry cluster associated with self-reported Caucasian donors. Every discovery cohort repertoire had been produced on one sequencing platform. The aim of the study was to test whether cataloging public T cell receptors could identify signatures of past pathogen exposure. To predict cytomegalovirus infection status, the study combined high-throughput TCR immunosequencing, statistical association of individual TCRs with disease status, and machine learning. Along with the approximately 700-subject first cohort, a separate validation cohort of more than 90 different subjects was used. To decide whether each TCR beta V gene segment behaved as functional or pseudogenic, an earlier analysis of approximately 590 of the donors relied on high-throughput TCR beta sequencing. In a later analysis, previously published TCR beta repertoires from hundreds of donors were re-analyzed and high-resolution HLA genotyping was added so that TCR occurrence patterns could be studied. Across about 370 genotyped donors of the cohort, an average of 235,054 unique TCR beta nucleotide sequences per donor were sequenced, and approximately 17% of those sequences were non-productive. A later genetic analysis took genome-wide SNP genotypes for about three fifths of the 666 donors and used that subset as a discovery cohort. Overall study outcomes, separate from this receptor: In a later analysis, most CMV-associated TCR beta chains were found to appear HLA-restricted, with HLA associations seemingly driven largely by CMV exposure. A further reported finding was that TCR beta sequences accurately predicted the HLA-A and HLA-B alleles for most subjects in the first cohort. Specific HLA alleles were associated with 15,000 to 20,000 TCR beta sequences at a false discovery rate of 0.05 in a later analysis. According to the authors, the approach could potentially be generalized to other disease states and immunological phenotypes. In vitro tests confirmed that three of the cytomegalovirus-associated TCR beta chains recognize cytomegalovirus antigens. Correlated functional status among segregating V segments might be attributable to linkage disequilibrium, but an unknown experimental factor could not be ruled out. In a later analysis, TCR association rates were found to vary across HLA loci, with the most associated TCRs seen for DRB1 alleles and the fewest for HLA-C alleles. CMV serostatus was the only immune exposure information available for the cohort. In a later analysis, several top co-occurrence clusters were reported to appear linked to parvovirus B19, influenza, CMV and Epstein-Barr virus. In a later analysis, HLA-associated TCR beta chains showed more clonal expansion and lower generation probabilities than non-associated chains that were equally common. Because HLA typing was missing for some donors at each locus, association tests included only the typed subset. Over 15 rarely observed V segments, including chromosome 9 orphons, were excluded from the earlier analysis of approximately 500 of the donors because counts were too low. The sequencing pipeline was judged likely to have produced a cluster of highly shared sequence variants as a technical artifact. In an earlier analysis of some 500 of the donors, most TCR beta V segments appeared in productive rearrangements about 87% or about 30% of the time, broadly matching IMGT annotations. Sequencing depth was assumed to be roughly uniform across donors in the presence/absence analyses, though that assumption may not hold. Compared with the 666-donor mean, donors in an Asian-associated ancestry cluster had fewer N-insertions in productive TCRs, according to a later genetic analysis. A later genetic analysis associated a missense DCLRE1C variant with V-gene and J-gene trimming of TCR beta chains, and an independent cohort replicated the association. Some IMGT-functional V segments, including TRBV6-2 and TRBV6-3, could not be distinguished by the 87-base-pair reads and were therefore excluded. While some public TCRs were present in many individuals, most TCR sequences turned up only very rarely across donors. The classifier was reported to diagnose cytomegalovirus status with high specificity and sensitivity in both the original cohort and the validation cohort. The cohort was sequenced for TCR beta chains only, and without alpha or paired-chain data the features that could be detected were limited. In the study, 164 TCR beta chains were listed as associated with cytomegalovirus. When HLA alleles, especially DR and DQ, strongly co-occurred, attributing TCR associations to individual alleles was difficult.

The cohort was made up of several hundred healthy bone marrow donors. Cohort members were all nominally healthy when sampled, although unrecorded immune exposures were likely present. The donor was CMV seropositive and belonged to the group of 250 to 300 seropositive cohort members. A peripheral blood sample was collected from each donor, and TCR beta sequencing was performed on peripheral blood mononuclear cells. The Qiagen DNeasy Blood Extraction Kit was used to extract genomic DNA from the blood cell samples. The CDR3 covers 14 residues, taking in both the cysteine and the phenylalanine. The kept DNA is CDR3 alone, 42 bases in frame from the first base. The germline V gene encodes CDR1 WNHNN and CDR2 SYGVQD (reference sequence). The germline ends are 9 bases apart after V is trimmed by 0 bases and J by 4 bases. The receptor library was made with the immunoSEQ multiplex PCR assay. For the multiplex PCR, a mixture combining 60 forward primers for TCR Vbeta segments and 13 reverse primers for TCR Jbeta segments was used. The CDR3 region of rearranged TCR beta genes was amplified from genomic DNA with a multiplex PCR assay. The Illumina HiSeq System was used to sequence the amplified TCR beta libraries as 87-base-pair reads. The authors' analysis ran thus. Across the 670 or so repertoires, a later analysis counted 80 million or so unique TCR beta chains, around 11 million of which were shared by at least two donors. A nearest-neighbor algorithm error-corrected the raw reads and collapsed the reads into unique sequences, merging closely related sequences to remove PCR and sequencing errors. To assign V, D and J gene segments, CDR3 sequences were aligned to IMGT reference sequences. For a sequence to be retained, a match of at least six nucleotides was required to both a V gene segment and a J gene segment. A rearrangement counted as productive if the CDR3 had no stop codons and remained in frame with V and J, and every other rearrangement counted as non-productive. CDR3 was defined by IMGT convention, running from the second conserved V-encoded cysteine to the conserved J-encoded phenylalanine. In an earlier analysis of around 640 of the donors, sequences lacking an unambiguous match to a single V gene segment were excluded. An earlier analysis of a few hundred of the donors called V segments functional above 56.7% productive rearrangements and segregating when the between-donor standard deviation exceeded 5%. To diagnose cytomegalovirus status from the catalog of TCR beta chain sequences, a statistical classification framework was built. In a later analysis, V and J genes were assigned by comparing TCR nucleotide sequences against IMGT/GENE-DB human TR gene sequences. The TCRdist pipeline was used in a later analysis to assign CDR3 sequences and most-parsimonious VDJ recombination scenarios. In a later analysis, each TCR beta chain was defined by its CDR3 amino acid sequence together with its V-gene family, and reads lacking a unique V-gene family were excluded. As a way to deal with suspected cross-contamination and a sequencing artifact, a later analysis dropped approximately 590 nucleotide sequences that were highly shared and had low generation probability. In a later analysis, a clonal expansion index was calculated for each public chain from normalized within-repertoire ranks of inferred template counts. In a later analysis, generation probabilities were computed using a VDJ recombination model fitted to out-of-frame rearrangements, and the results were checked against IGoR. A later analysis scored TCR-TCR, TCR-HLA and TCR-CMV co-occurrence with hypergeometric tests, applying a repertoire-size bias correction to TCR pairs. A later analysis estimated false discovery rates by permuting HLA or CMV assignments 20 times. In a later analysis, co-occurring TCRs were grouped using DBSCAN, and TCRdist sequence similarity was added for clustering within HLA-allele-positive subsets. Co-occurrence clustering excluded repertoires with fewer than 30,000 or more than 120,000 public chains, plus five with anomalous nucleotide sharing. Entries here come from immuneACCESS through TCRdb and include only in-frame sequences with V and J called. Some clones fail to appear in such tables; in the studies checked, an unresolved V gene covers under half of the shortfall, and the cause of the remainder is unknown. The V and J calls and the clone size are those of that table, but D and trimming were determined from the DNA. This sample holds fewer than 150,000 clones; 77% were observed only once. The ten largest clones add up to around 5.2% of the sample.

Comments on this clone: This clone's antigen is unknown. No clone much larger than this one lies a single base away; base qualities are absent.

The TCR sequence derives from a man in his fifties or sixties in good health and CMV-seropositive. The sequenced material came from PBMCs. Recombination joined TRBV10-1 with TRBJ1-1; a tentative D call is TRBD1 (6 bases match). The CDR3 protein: CASSESWGPTEAFF. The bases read TGCGCCAGCAGTGAGTCTTGGGGGCCCACTGAAGCTTTCTTT.